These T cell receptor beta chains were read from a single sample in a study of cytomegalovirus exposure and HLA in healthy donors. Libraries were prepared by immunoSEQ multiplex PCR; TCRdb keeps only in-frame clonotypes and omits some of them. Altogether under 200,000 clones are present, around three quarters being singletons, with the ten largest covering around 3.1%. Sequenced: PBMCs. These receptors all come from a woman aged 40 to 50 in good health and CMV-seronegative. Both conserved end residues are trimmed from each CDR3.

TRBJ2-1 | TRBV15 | ATSKNRNEQF
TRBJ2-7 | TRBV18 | ASSRGGGPYEQY
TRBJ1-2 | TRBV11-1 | ASSSRTSRGYGYT
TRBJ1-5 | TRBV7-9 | ASSSWGANQPQH
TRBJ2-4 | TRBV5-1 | ASSFGAIKNIQY
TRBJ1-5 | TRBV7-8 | ASSRIGVGDQPQH
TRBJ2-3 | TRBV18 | ASSREGNTDTQY
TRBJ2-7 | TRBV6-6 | ASSRGQASSYEQY
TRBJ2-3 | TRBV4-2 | ASSYSPGDSGNTQY
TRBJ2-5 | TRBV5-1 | ASSRGGTGEETQY
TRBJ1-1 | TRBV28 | ASTTGGISEAF
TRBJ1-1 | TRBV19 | ASSPEDSLTEAF
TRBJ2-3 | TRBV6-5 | ASSYRQGGTDTQY
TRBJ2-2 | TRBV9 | ASSAYPGLAGAQGGELF
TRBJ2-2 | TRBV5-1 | ASRRDREYTGELF
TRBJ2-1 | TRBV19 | ASSIDISGGKNEQF
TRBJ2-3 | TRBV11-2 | ASSLKGANTDTQY
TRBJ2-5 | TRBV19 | ASSIGGTAGRLQETQY
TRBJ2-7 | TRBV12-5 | ASGLDRTGATYEQY
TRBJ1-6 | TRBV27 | ASSLRTPENSPLH
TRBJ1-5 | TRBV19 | ASSIGGQGFWSNQPQH
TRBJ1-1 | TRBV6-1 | ASSVRVLNTEAF
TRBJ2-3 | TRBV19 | ASSLTDTQY
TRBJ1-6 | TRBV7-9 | ASSLESNSPLH
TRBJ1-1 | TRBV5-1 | ASSSSKAMNTEAF
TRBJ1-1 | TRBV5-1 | ASSLEEAGGSRTEAF
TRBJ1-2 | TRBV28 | ASSDTGANYGYT
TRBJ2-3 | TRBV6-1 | ASSEALASGAQRDTQY
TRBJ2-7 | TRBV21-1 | ASSKVTVRDRGSYEQY
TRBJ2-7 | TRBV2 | ASSKSAGTATYEQY
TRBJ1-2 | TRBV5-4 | ATRIEGTGYT
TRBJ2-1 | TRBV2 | ASSVKYNEQF
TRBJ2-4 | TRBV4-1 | ASSPHRGLGKNIQY